This TCR beta chain was sequenced during a study of blood T cell repertoires in COVID-19. Across the whole study: The origin of the acute and convalescent COVID-19 samples was the United States, Italy and Spain. PBMCs, B-cell-depleted T cells, or T cells provided the cDNA or gDNA that made up the material.

Authors' processing steps: Reference gene primers were amplified, and this amplification served to estimate nucleated cell counts. TCRdb's table, derived via immunoSEQ multiplex PCR, lists solely in-frame clones and lacks some. Clone size and V and J calls were adopted from that table, with D and trimming inferred from the DNA. The data contain over 250,000 clones, about 86% of them singletons. Participant reports of clinical history set cohort assignment. Trimming cost V 5 bases and J 7 bases; bases outside gene matches: 6. Germline loops: CDR1 SGHTA, CDR2 FQGTGA. The CDR3 loop spans 14 amino acids. The sequencing input was PBMCs or T cells enriched from blood (not recorded which). The V gene is TRBV7-3, the J gene TRBJ1-4; 8 bases agree with TRBD1. The TCR originated in a man aged 30-40 years with acute COVID-19. In DNA, the CDR3 is TGTGCCAGCAGCCCGTCCGGGACAGGTGAAAAACTGTTTTTT. This gives the protein CASSPSGTGEKLFF.